This is a list of T cell receptor beta chains from one sample in a study of T cell responses to AZD1222 COVID-19 vaccine. Using immunoSEQ multiplex PCR, the repertoire was profiled, and TCRdb retains in-frame clones only, with some absent. The sample includes some 90,000 clones, around 90% of them seen just once. The material sequenced was peripheral blood, taken on day 0 of AZD1222 vaccination. The origin of the receptors is an adult in good health. Each CDR3 is given with its conserved first and last residue. The order of the fields is J gene, clone size, D gene, V gene, CDR3 DNA, CDR3 protein. D genes are given only for firm matches. A row's size may be missing; if present it is once, few, many or a size class.

TRBJ2-7	NA	TRBD2	TRBV20-1	TGCAGTGCTAGTCTAGCGGGAGGAGGCGAGCAGTACTTC	CSASLAGGGEQYF
TRBJ1-2	NA	NA	TRBV7-9	TGTGCCAGCACCATAGTTAGTGGTTCTGGGAACTATGGCTACACCTTC	CASTIVSGSGNYGYTF
TRBJ1-2	NA	NA	TRBV12-3/TRBV12-4	TGTGCCAGCAGTTTAGTGACTCATGGCTACACCTTC	CASSLVTHGYTF
TRBJ2-5	NA	NA	TRBV12-5	TGTGCTAGTGGTTTGCCCCCTCAGGGGCCGAGGCAAGAGACCCAGTACTTC	CASGLPPQGPRQETQYF
TRBJ1-3	NA	NA	TRBV10-3	TGTGCCATCAGTGAGGCCGTGGGAAACTCTGGAAACACCATATATTTT	CAISEAVGNSGNTIYF
TRBJ2-1	NA	NA	TRBV9	TGTGCCAGCAGCCCCCTCGTGGACGGGGACAATGAGCAGTTCTTC	CASSPLVDGDNEQFF
TRBJ1-6	NA	TRBD1	TRBV5-6	TGTGCCAGCAGCTTGGCGGGACAGGGGGGTTATTCACCCCTCCACTTT	CASSLAGQGGYSPLHF
TRBJ1-6	NA	NA	TRBV5-6	TGTGCCAGCAGCACGGGGCGGCGTGAGCCACCCCTCCACTTT	CASSTGRREPPLHF
TRBJ2-7	NA	NA	TRBV9	TGTGCCAGCAGCGCACAGGGCTACGAGCAGTACTTC	CASSAQGYEQYF
TRBJ1-2	NA	NA	TRBV19	TGTGCCAGTAGTATAGGCCAGGGGCCTTTCTATGGCTACACCTTC	CASSIGQGPFYGYTF
TRBJ1-6	NA	NA	TRBV5-6	TGTGCCAGCAGCTTCGAACAGGCGGGCCTCCACTTT	CASSFEQAGLHF
TRBJ1-2	NA	TRBD1	TRBV27	TGTGCCAGCAGTTTAGCAGGGGGCGTCTATGGCTACACCTTC	CASSLAGGVYGYTF
TRBJ1-6	NA	TRBD1	TRBV7-9	TGTGCCAGCAGCCGTACCCACGCGACAGGGGCCAATTCACCCCTCCACTTT	CASSRTHATGANSPLHF
TRBJ1-6	NA	NA	TRBV4-1	TGCGCCAGCAGCCAAGGAGTCTGGACGGGGGAGGATAATTCACCCCTCCACTTT	CASSQGVWTGEDNSPLHF
TRBJ1-2	once	NA	TRBV3-1/TRBV3-2	TGTGCCAGCAACGGGGGGGATAACTATGGCTACACCTTC	CASNGGDNYGYTF
TRBJ1-2	NA	TRBD1	TRBV6-4	TGTGCCAGCAGTGACTCAGGGACAGGGGATGGCTACACCTTC	CASSDSGTGDGYTF
TRBJ1-1	NA	TRBD1	TRBV6-1	TGTGCCAGCAGTGCAGGGACAGGGGAGGGGCTTGTGAACACTGAAGCTTTCTTT	CASSAGTGEGLVNTEAFF
TRBJ1-2	NA	NA	TRBV6-5	TGTGCCAGCAGTTCCGTCGGACAATATGGCTACACCTTC	CASSSVGQYGYTF
TRBJ2-1	NA	NA	TRBV5-6	TGTGCCAGCAGCTCGGGTCCGGGACCCCCGTTCTTC	CASSSGPGPPFF
TRBJ1-2	NA	NA	TRBV25-1	TGTGCCAGCAGTGCGGGGGCAGGCTATGGCTACACCTTC	CASSAGAGYGYTF
TRBJ1-4	NA	TRBD1	TRBV3-1/TRBV3-2	TGTGCCAGCAGTCGGACAGGGGGAAAAGAAAAACTGTTTTTT	CASSRTGGKEKLFF
TRBJ1-5	once	TRBD1	TRBV7-2	TGTGCCAGCAGCTTAATCTGGACAGGGGTTCGTCAGCCCCAGCATTTT	CASSLIWTGVRQPQHF